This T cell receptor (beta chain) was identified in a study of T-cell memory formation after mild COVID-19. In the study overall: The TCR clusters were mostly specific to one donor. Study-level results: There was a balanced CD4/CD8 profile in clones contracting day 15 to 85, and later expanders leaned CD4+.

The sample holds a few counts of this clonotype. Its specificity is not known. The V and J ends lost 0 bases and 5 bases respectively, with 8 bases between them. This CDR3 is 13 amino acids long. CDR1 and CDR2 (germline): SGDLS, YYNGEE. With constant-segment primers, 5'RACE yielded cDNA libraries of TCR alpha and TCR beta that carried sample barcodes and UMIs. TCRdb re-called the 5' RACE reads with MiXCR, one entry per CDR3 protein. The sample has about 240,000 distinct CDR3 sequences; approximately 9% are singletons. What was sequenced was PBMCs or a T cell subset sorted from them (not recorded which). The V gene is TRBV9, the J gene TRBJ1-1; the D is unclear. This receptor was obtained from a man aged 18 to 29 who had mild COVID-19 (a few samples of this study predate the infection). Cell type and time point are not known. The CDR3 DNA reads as TGTGCCAGCAGCGTAGTCCCGGGGACTGAAGCTTTCTTT. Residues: CASSVVPGTEAFF.